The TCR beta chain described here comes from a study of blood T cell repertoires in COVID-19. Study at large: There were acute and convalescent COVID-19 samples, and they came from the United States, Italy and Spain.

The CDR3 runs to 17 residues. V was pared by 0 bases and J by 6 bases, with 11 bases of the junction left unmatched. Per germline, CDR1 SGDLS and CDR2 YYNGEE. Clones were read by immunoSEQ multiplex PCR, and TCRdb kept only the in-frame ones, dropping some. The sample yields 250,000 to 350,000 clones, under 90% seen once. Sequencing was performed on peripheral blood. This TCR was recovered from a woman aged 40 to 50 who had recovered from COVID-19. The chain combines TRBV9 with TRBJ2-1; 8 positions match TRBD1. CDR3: CASSVGGQTGVFNEQFF. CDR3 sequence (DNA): TGTGCCAGCAGCGTAGGCGGCCAGACAGGGGTTTTCAATGAGCAGTTCTTC.